Listed below are T cell receptor beta chains from one sample, sequenced in a study of shared clonotypes between healthy human individuals. Produced via immunoSEQ multiplex PCR; TCRdb's table is partial and in-frame only. Of 2 million to 2.5 million clones in the sample, about 90% were seen once. The specimen was naive CD4+ T cells from PBMCs. These receptors were obtained from a man aged 18 to 30 in good health. Some clones in this sample may be carry-over from other donors' samples. CDR3s include the opening cysteine and the closing phenylalanine or tryptophan. A D gene is named only where the DNA matches it firmly. The size field is filled for only some rows; it gives once, few, many or a size class.

TRBD1,TRBV5-8,-,TRBJ1-1,CASSLGQGAEAFF,TGTGCCAGCAGCTTGGGACAGGGGGCGGAAGCTTTCTTT
-,TRBV6-1,-,TRBJ1-1,CAISGRANTEAFF,TGTGCCATCAGTGGCCGGGCCAACACTGAAGCTTTCTTT
TRBD2,TRBV30,-,TRBJ2-7,CAWSVRTGGNYEQYF,TGTGCCTGGAGTGTACGTACGGGAGGGAACTACGAGCAGTACTTC
TRBD1,TRBV7-3,-,TRBJ2-1,CASSVKGAQLDEQFF,TGTGCCAGCAGCGTAAAGGGGGCGCAATTAGATGAGCAGTTCTTC
-,TRBV6-1,-,TRBJ1-2,CASSEGPRDTF,TGTGCCAGCAGTGAAGGCCCCCGCGACACCTTC
-,TRBV18,-,TRBJ2-2,CASSPQIFQGSGELFF,TGTGCCAGCTCACCACAAATATTCCAGGGATCCGGGGAGCTGTTTTTT
TRBD2,TRBV28,-,TRBJ2-7,CASSLSGSRHEQYF,TGTGCCAGCAGCCTTAGCGGGAGCCGTCACGAGCAGTACTTC
TRBD1,TRBV6-6,-,TRBJ1-1,CASSSRDRGNTEAFF,TGTGCCAGCAGTTCCCGGGACAGGGGTAACACTGAAGCTTTCTTT
-,TRBV7-9,once,TRBJ2-3,CASSSTGVAGTDTQYF,TGTGCCAGCAGCTCGACGGGGGTAGCGGGCACAGATACGCAGTATTTT
TRBD2,TRBV7-2,-,TRBJ2-7,CASSPGLAGYEQYF,TGTGCCAGCAGCCCGGGACTAGCGGGCTACGAGCAGTACTTC
TRBD2,TRBV19,-,TRBJ2-7,CASSIVGTSGRITPGYEQYF,TGTGCCAGTAGTATAGTGGGGACTAGCGGGAGGATAACCCCAGGCTACGAGCAGTACTTC
-,TRBV27,-,TRBJ2-3,CASSLADTQYF,TGTGCCAGCAGTTTGGCAGATACGCAGTATTTT
-,TRBV30,few,TRBJ1-1,CAWSVFGISTEAFF,TGTGCCTGGAGTGTATTCGGCATCAGCACTGAAGCTTTCTTT
TRBD2,TRBV5-1,-,TRBJ2-5,CASSPSLAGGRQETQYF,TGCGCCAGCAGCCCCAGCTTGGCGGGAGGCAGACAAGAGACCCAGTACTTC
-,TRBV5-4,-,TRBJ1-5,CASSLGGQGRNQPQHF,TGTGCCAGCAGCTTAGGTGGCCAGGGACGCAATCAGCCCCAGCATTTT
TRBD1,TRBV6-5,once,TRBJ2-4,CASSQTKTGTNIQYF,TGTGCCAGCAGTCAAACAAAGACAGGGACAAACATTCAGTACTTC
-,TRBV28,-,TRBJ1-2,CASSLLGPTYGYTF,TGTGCCAGCAGTTTATTGGGGCCTACCTATGGCTACACCTTC
-,TRBV18,-,TRBJ2-1,CASSPRGTYNEQFF,TGTGCCAGCTCACCACGCGGGACCTACAATGAGCAGTTCTTC
TRBD1,TRBV5-8,-,TRBJ2-1,CASSPTGGSSYNEQFF,TGTGCCAGCAGCCCGACAGGGGGGAGCTCCTACAATGAGCAGTTCTTC
TRBD1,TRBV9,-,TRBJ2-7,CASSVGGQGTYEQYF,TGTGCCAGCAGCGTAGGGGGACAGGGAACCTACGAGCAGTACTTC
-,TRBV7-8,-,TRBJ1-1,CASSLEGRGWTEAFF,TGTGCCAGCAGCTTAGAAGGCAGGGGATGGACTGAAGCTTTCTTT
-,TRBV19,-,TRBJ1-2,CASSIGTGYTF,TGTGCCAGTAGTATAGGGACGGGCTACACCTTC
-,TRBV6-1,-,TRBJ2-1,CASSESDRRTLSYNEQFF,TGTGCCAGCAGTGAAAGTGACAGGAGGACTCTTTCCTACAATGAGCAGTTCTTC
TRBD1,TRBV2,once,TRBJ2-7,CASSEEQGKFYEQYF,TGTGCCAGCAGCGAAGAACAGGGGAAATTCTACGAGCAGTACTTC
-,TRBV18,-,TRBJ1-1,CASSLGGIMNTEAFF,TGTGCCAGCTCGCTGGGGGGAATCATGAACACTGAAGCTTTCTTT
TRBD1,TRBV15,-,TRBJ1-2,CATSTGDRRLANYGYTF,TGTGCCACCAGTACCGGGGACAGACGGCTCGCCAACTATGGCTACACCTTC
-,TRBV6-6,-,TRBJ1-5,CASSYSGQPQHF,TGTGCCAGCAGTTACTCCGGTCAGCCCCAGCATTTT
TRBD2,TRBV7-2,-,TRBJ2-3,CASSLVGGGRADGRDTQYF,TGTGCCAGCAGCCTAGTCGGCGGCGGGAGGGCCGATGGTCGGGATACGCAGTATTTT
TRBD2,TRBV30,-,TRBJ2-1,CAWSSGRSYNEQFF,TGTGCCTGGTCTAGCGGGAGATCCTACAATGAGCAGTTCTTC
-,TRBV27,-,TRBJ2-7,CARTGTPVKDEQYF,TGTGCCAGAACGGGGACCCCTGTCAAAGACGAGCAGTACTTC
TRBD2,TRBV5-1,-,TRBJ2-5,CASSLAGTTGETQYF,TGCGCCAGCAGCTTAGCGGGGACTACTGGGGAGACCCAGTACTTC
-,TRBV6-6,-,TRBJ1-1,CASSYSGGSPEAFF,TGTGCCAGCAGTTACTCCGGCGGTTCGCCTGAAGCTTTCTTT
TRBD2,TRBV7-3,-,TRBJ2-5,CASSILAEETQYF,TGTGCCAGCAGCATACTAGCGGAAGAGACCCAGTACTTC
-,TRBV20-1,once,TRBJ2-7,CSASRGYEQYF,TGCAGTGCTAGCAGGGGTTACGAGCAGTACTTC
-,TRBV6-5,once,TRBJ1-2,CASSYPRGRGYTF,TGTGCCAGCAGTTACCCAAGAGGCCGGGGCTACACCTTC
TRBD2,TRBV28,-,TRBJ2-1,CASGRLAGGYNEQFF,TGTGCCAGCGGAAGACTAGCGGGGGGATACAATGAGCAGTTCTTC
-,TRBV20-1,-,TRBJ1-1,CSAPAIMGAFF,TGCAGTGCTCCCGCCATAATGGGTGCTTTCTTT
-,TRBV7-9,-,TRBJ2-3,CASRPTGPDTQYF,TGTGCCAGCAGACCAACAGGGCCAGATACGCAGTATTTT
TRBD1,TRBV27,-,TRBJ1-2,CASSQDRGANYGYTF,TGTGCCAGCAGCCAAGACAGGGGAGCTAACTATGGCTACACCTTC
TRBD2,TRBV23-1,-,TRBJ2-2,CASSQKNGWRLAGVHWTGELFF,TGCGCCAGCAGTCAAAAGAACGGCTGGAGACTAGCGGGAGTCCACTGGACCGGGGAGCTGTTTTTT
-,TRBV9,-,TRBJ2-3,CASSSRGASTDTQYF,TGTGCCAGCAGCTCGAGGGGGGCTAGCACAGATACGCAGTATTTT
TRBD2,TRBV29-1,-,TRBJ2-1,CSGAGTSYNEQFF,TGCAGCGGAGCGGGGACCTCCTACAATGAGCAGTTCTTC
TRBD2,TRBV9,-,TRBJ2-1,CASSQTSASYNEQFF,TGTGCCAGCAGCCAAACTAGCGCATCCTACAATGAGCAGTTCTTC
-,TRBV5-1,-,TRBJ1-4,CASSLPRPDEKLFF,TGCGCCAGCAGCTTGCCGAGGCCTGATGAAAAACTGTTTTTT
-,TRBV27,-,TRBJ1-5,CASRSDTGAKPQHF,TGTGCCAGCAGATCCGATACGGGGGCTAAGCCCCAGCATTTT
-,TRBV30,-,TRBJ1-1,CASAASPGPEDTEAFF,TGTGCCTCCGCCGCTTCCCCGGGACCCGAGGACACTGAAGCTTTCTTT
TRBD2,TRBV29-1,-,TRBJ2-5,CSVRGGAGEETQYF,TGCAGCGTCCGGGGGGGAGCGGGAGAGGAGACCCAGTACTTC
-,TRBV15,once,TRBJ1-1,CATSRGFGAGTEAFF,TGTGCCACCAGCAGGGGATTTGGGGCCGGCACTGAAGCTTTCTTT
-,TRBV7-2,-,TRBJ1-1,CASSLWGDTEAFF,TGTGCCAGCAGCTTATGGGGAGACACTGAAGCTTTCTTT
TRBD1,TRBV19,once,TRBJ2-5,CASSVGQQETQYF,TGTGCCAGTAGTGTGGGACAGCAAGAGACCCAGTACTTC